This T cell receptor beta chain appears in the sequencing data of a study of IL-17A CD8 T cells in psoriatic arthritis synovium. Regarding the study in general: The study aimed to define the phenotype, molecular profile and function of synovial IL-17A+CD8+ T cells in psoriatic arthritis pathogenesis. The study at large found these results: Some individual clones occupied over 4.5% of the repertoire, though most synovial CD8+ subsets remained polyclonal. Cells came from synovial fluid rather than synovial tissue, since no psoriatic arthritis synovial tissue samples were available. Only three patients were covered by TCR sequencing, and this limited sample size was acknowledged by the authors.

Synovial fluid effusions were drawn from actively inflamed joints of patients with psoriatic arthritis. Memory CD8+ T cells in synovial fluid were sorted patient by patient into Tc17 (IL-17A+) cells, bulk memory cells and Tc1 (IL-17A-IFNgamma+) cells in order to compare their TCR repertoires. Psoriatic arthritis patients met the Classification of Psoriatic Arthritis Study Group (CASPAR) criteria. Bulk memory CD8+ T cells were sorted as CD45RA-CD27+/- plus CD45RA+CD27- cells. Sorted CD8+ T cell subsets from the synovial fluid of a few patients with psoriatic arthritis were subjected to TCRbeta sequencing. Synovial fluid mononuclear cells were isolated using Lymphoprep and were cryopreserved in liquid nitrogen prior to use. Roughly 50% fetal calf serum and around 9% dimethyl sulfoxide were contained in the cryopreservation medium. This clone was seen a few times. No antigen is known for it. No base quality information exists; no much larger clone differs at one position.

The germline V gene supplies CDR1 MGHRA and CDR2 YSYEKL. V has 4 bases trimmed and J has 5 bases trimmed; junction bases matching no gene number 5. The CDR3 contains 14 residues, cysteine and phenylalanine counted. The entry retains the CDR3 DNA only, 42 bases that are in frame from base 1. DNA was extracted (Qiagen), and TCRbeta V-D-J rearrangements were subjected to bias-controlled amplification followed by high-throughput sequencing (immunoSEQ; Adaptive Biotech). Turning to the authors' computational methods: Productive sequences were analyzed at sequence level using the immunoSEQ Analyzer platform. Clonality was calculated as 1 minus Pielou's evenness, with values from 0 (highly polyclonal) to 1 (monoclonal). How much repertoires overlapped between subsets was quantified with the Morisita index, which goes from 0 (no similarity) to 1 (complete similarity). TCRdb stores this immuneACCESS table with in-frame sequences only. Part of the clones is absent; in the studies checked, under half of the shortfall reflects unresolved V genes, and no reason is known for the rest. V and J calls and clone size are those listed in that table; D and trimming were worked out from the DNA. This sample lists about 1,900 clones; roughly two thirds were detected once. The ten largest account for roughly 9% of the sample.

The specimen sequenced was memory CD8+ T cells from synovial fluid. What this sample's cell subset or site label stands for: bulk memory CD8+ T cells (CD45RA-CD27+/- and CD45RA+CD27-). The TCR comes from a human donor with psoriatic arthritis. This receptor chain uses TRBV4-1 and TRBJ1-2; TRBD1 agrees with 9 junctional bases. The CDR3 protein sequence reads: CASSPGTGNYGYTF. Here is the DNA: TGCGCCAGCAGCCCCGGGACAGGGAATTATGGCTACACCTTC.